This entry concerns a single T cell receptor beta chain. This clonotype was observed a handful of times. Its binding antigen is unknown. No base quality information exists; no much larger clone differs at one position. Libraries were built with RT-PCR. TCRdb shows the sequencer as Illumina HiSeq 2500. The public reads were run again by TCRdb, first through fastp at Q25 and then through MiXCR, and only productive beta chains were kept. For every CDR3 protein sequence, its rows merge into one entry that carries the most common genes and DNA. This sample lists 500,000 to 700,000 distinct CDR3 sequences; around a quarter were detected once. Together, the top ten hold 2.5% to 3% of the sample. Cut back by 1 base and 5 bases, the V and J ends lie 11 bases apart. Looking up the germline V gene yields CDR1 SGHVS and CDR2 FNYEAQ. CDR3 length: 14 amino acids, cysteine to phenylalanine. The sequence is cut down to CDR3 DNA, 42 bases in frame from base 1.

This sample is part of a study of response to subunit inactivated influenza vaccine (dated by TCRdb to 2017 to 2018). Study-level background: To follow how T cells responded to a trivalent subunit inactivated influenza vaccine, the researchers relied on deep quantitative profiling of the T cell receptor repertoire. General conclusions and limits of the study: The authors proposed that each seasonal influenza vaccination may bring in only a limited number of new T cells.

These same records also appear under a second study, on T cells expressing NK-cell markers. As the second study states: TCR beta cDNA libraries were made by 5'RACE template switching that added a universal primer site and unique molecular identifiers. In sorted CD3+CD56+NKG2C+, CD3+CD56+NKG2C- and CD3+CD56-NKG2C+ T-cell subsets from several donors, TCR beta-chain repertoires were profiled. Among the eight sequenced donors, only one was HCMV-seronegative, while the other seven were HCMV-seropositive. In several experiments an anti-gammadeltaTCR antibody was added to restrict sorting to alphabetaTCR-expressing T cells. In several donors, the dominant CD3+CD56+NKG2C+ clonotypes were found to rank among the top 10 CD8+ clonotypes and to make up roughly 1.0-7.5% of CD8+ T cells. Those dominant clonotypes were again the most abundant among CD3+CD56-NKG2C+ cells in a few donors, at roughly 25-60.1%. Whether the expanded NKG2C-expressing T cell clones were specific for HCMV antigens remained unclear. Randomly selected healthy volunteers, three men and five women, were used as the eight sequenced donors. HCMV serostatus was determined by detecting HCMV-specific IgG in serum with a commercial ELISA kit. Peripheral blood mononuclear cells were isolated from blood by Ficoll density gradient centrifugation. Using Miltenyi isolation kits, CD4+ and CD8+ T cells were isolated from PBMC through magnetic immunoseparation. cDNA synthesis was primed from the TCR beta constant segment and was followed by two successive PCR amplification steps. Sequencing of the libraries produced 2 x 150 bp reads on Illumina HiSeq 2000/2500, MiSeq or NextSeq. Reads were demultiplexed and grouped by UMI with MIGEC, and clonotypes were assembled and quantified with MiTCR. To remove erroneous sequences, TCR cDNA sequences were retained only when supported by two or more reads. The tcR package was used for downstream repertoire analysis, with clonotypes matched between fractions based on CDR3 nucleotide sequence plus V segment. VDJmatch was used to annotate antigen specificity against VDJdb, with one amino acid substitution allowed in CDR3.

The sequence derives from a man between 45 and 60 years old who received an inactivated influenza vaccine. Donor details come from another sample of the same person, matched by shared clones. Sequencing was performed on CD4+ T cells sorted from PBMCs, taken approximately 13 days after vaccination. This chain is built from TRBV7-6 and TRBJ2-5; possibly the D gene is TRBD1, per 7 matching bases. The CDR3 has the sequence CASSLGAGGETQYF. Read as DNA, the sequence is TGTGCCAGCAGCTTAGGGGCAGGGGGGGAGACCCAGTACTTC.